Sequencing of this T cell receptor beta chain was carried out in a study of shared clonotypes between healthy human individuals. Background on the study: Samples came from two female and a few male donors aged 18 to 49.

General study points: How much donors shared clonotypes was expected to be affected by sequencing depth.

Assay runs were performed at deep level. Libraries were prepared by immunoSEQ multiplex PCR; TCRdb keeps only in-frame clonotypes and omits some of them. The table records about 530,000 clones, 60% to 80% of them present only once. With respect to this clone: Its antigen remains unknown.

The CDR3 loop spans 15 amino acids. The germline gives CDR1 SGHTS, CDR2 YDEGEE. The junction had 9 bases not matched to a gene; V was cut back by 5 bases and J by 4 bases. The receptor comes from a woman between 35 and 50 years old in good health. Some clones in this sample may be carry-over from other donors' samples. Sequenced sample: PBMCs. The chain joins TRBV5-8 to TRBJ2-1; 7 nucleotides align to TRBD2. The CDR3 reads CASRRRLALYNEQFF. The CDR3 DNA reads TGTGCCAGCAGGAGGCGACTAGCCCTATACAATGAGCAGTTCTTC.